This TCR beta chain appears in the sequencing data of a study of T-cell memory formation after mild COVID-19. V lost 6 bases and J lost 0, with 18 bases in between. This CDR3 has 18 residues. Study findings and constraints: The CD4+ clones that contracted clustered mainly within CM and EM, and the CD8+ clones concentrated in EMRA.

This clonotype was counted between two and nine times. Antigen unknown. A single record per CDR3 protein comes from TCRdb applying MiXCR to the 5' RACE reads. This table holds just under 550,000 distinct CDR3 sequences, over 20% found once. Sequencing input: PBMCs or a T cell subset sorted from them (not recorded which). V is TRBV12-3 or TRBV12-4 and J is TRBJ2-6; D not resolved. The source of this sequence is an adult woman who had mild COVID-19 (a few samples of this study predate the infection). Cell type and time point are not known. CDR3 protein: CASSARAAITSGANVLTF. The CDR3 DNA sequence: TGTGCCAGCAGCGCTAGGGCAGCGATAACCTCTGGGGCCAACGTCCTGACTTTC.